The 3 T cell receptor beta chains presented below share a single source sample, sequenced in a study of shared clonotypes between healthy human individuals (TCRdb year 2020). Receptors were amplified or captured by the immunoSEQ multiplex PCR assay. What TCRdb holds here is the immuneACCESS table cut down to in-frame rearrangements. Part of the clones is not present; checked against another copy, under half of the missing clones reflect an unresolved V gene, and the others are unexplained. This sample comprises approximately 2.4 million clones, approximately 94% of them detected only once. Of the sample, roughly 0.13% is held by the ten largest clones. The sequencing sample was made of naive CD4+ T cells sorted from blood. This specimen's cell subset or site label, per the study, means: CD45RA+ positively selected. These receptor sequences come from a man between 18 and 29 years old in good health.

The rearrangement uses TRBV30 and TRBJ1-3, with 7 bases matching TRBD1. Germline V gives CDR1 GTSNPN, CDR2 SVGIG (reference sequence). The CDR3 is made up of 18 amino acids. Trimming at V came to 4 bases and at J to 0 bases, leaving 15 bases not matched to a gene. DNA of the CDR3: TGTGCCTGGACAAGAGACAGGGTTGGGAGTGGCTCTGGAAACACCATATATTTT. Amino acids: CAWTRDRVGSGSGNTIYF.

The chain joins TRBV10-1 to TRBJ2-2, with D uncertain. Germline assignment: CDR1 WNHNN and CDR2 SYGVQD (reference sequence). This CDR3 is built from 14 residues. V was clipped by 4 bases and J by 4 bases, with 10 bases between them. The CDR3 loop reads CASSAGSSTGELFF. CDR3 bases: TGCGCCAGCAGTGCAGGATCGAGCACCGGGGAGCTGTTTTTT.

J is TRBJ2-4 and V is TRBV5-8; 9 nucleotides agree with TRBD1. V was clipped by 5 bases and J by 4 bases; unmatched bases: 4. CDR1 is SGHTS and CDR2 is YDEGEE in the germline V gene. CDR3 length: 14 residues. CDR3 loop: CASRRGQGKNIQYF. The CDR3, as DNA: TGTGCCAGCAGACGAGGACAGGGGAAAAACATTCAGTACTTC. Filled out from reference TRBV5-8 and TRBJ2-4, the complete variable domain reads EAGVTQSPTHLIKTRGQQATLRCSPISGHTSVYWYQQALGLGLQFLLWYDEGEERNRGNFPPRFSGRQFPNYSSELNVNALELEDSALYLCASRRGQGKNIQYFGAGTRLSVL.